This record concerns one TCR beta chain sequence. As yet, its antigen is unknown. This sample was included in a study of cytomegalovirus exposure and HLA in healthy donors. The overall study: There were 100 million to 130 million unique TCR beta sequences, drawn from approximately 180 million T cells, in an earlier analysis.

PCR was performed using 60 Vbeta and 13 Jbeta primers. Clones were read by immunoSEQ multiplex PCR, and TCRdb kept only the in-frame ones, dropping some. This sample has more than 150,000 clones, with around 82% found just once. Findings and caveats of the study: Accurate prediction of most subjects' HLA-A and HLA-B alleles from TCR beta sequences was reported. Using a false discovery rate of 0.05, a later analysis showed that 15,000 to 20,000 TCR beta sequences were associated with HLA alleles. Through in vitro validation, a few CMV-associated chains were shown to be specific for CMV antigens.

The CDR3 is made up of 16 amino acids. Looked up from germline, CDR1 is SGHNT and CDR2 is YYREEE (reference sequence). V shed 0 bases, J shed 2 bases, and the junction held 6 bases outside the gene matches. This receptor was identified in a woman aged 30 to 39 in good health and CMV-seropositive. The J gene is TRBJ1-2, the V gene TRBV5-4; 8 bases are a match to TRBD1. Sequenced input: PBMCs. The CDR3 coding sequence is TGTGCCAGCAGCTTGGGAGCAGGGGGCGCCAACTATGGCTACACCTTC. Protein product: CASSLGAGGANYGYTF.